This TCR beta chain was sequenced in a study of post-analysis software for immune sequencing data. Study in general: Patients had relapsing-remitting, secondary progressive or progressive-relapsing multiple sclerosis; some lacked subtype. Regarding the study as a whole: Compared against controls, patients with multiple sclerosis displayed significantly lower normalized Chao1 diversity. Five or six TRBV segments, TRBV5-6, TRBV5-1 and TRBV20-1 among them, were found more frequent in patients than controls.

Per the germline V gene, CDR1 is DFQATT and CDR2 is SNEGSKA (reference sequence). The CDR3 consists of 15 residues. Trimming cost V 5 bases and J 2 bases; bases outside gene matches: 9. This clonotype occurred a few times. Antigen unknown. Built from TCR beta cDNA, the libraries had unique molecular identifiers in them. TCRdb reprocessed the PCR reads with MiXCR, giving one entry per CDR3 protein. Of roughly 700,000 distinct CDR3 sequences listed, around 27% are singletons. Sequenced input: blood. The V gene is TRBV20-1, the J gene TRBJ1-5, with 7 bases lining up with TRBD1. The clonotype originates from a girl aged 5 to 17 with multiple sclerosis. CDR3 protein: CSAPTGDRGNQPQHF. The CDR3 DNA reads TGCAGTGCTCCTACAGGGGATCGGGGCAATCAGCCCCAGCATTTT.